This T cell receptor beta chain derives from a study of T cells in Graves' hyperthyroidism and ophthalmopathy. The CDR3 is 13 residues long. The V gene lost 2 bases and the J gene lost 0 bases, with 6 bases spanning the gap. Looked up from germline, CDR1 is SQVTM and CDR2 is ANQGSEA. The source material, RNA transcripts, was used to amplify TCR beta CDR3 regions. TCR CDR3 regions were first amplified by RT-PCR with HTBI primers. TCRdb recomputed calls from the multiplex PCR reads with MiXCR, one row per CDR3 protein. The table has 300,000 to 350,000 distinct CDR3 sequences, roughly a fifth seen once. The sequencing input was blood. The receptor's source is a woman in her forties or fifties with Graves' hyperthyroidism. This chain connects TRBV29-1 to TRBJ2-3; no definite D call. CDR3 in amino acids: CSVELDSTDTQYF. The CDR3 coding sequence is TGCAGCGTTGAACTGGACAGCACAGATACGCAGTATTTT.